These 28 T cell receptor beta chains originate from one sample sequenced in a study of vaccination effects on CD4 cells after COVID-19. Antigen-specific CD4+ T cells were first expanded with viral peptide pools by the ViraFEST assay and only then sequenced. Having been cultured for roughly 10 days, the cells underwent CD4+ T cell isolation. By PCR, the person was confirmed to have had SARS-CoV-2 infection between March and December 2020. The data were produced by immunoSEQ multiplex PCR, yet TCRdb's version contains in-frame clones alone and is incomplete. The data hold 20,000 or so clones, with 74% observed a single time. These TCRs' antigens remain unknown. Sequenced here: CD4+ T cells from PBMCs cultured with SARS-CoV-2 spike peptides, sampled before COVID-19 vaccination. The receptor source for this set is a human donor who had a prior SARS-CoV-2 infection.

This clone came up once. The rearrangement links TRBV5-4 to TRBJ2-5; maybe TRBD1 (6 bases). The V and J ends lost 4 bases and 4 bases respectively, with 14 bases between them. Germline V gene data show CDR1 as SGHNT and CDR2 as YYREEE (reference sequence). The CDR3 is made up of 14 amino acids. Written as DNA, the CDR3 is TGTGCCAGCAGCATGCAGGGGACCCCAGAGACCCAGTACTTC. Translated, it gives CASSMQGTPETQYF.

The V gene is TRBV2, the J gene TRBJ2-2; tentative D call: TRBD2 (7 bases). Germline CDR1 is SNHLY and CDR2 is FYNNEI. Trimming pared 4 bases from V and 4 bases from J, leaving 19 bases between. CDR3 length: 17 residues. The CDR3 DNA sequence: TGTGCCAGCAGTGTTTGGGGGGGGCATCGTACCACCGGGGAGCTGTTTTTT. Amino acid sequence: CASSVWGGHRTTGELFF.

The chain joins TRBV20-1 to TRBJ2-1; TRBD2 aligns across 8 bases. The CDR3 length is 14 residues. V lost 3 bases to trimming and J lost 8 bases; unmatched junction nucleotides: 9. The germline V gene has CDR1 DFQATT and CDR2 SNEGSKA (reference sequence). The CDR3 region has the DNA TGCAGTGCTAGTCAAGGACTAGCTTTGCATGAGCAGTTCTTC. Its translation is CSASQGLALHEQFF.

This chain joins TRBV9 and TRBJ2-3, with D tentatively TRBD1 (5 bases). V dropped 0 bases and J dropped 1 base, with 15 bases sitting between them. Germline V CDR1 and CDR2: SGDLS, YYNGEE. CDR3 length: 17 residues. CDR3 sequence reads: CASSVANLGVGTDTQYF. The CDR3 DNA reads TGTGCCAGCAGCGTAGCGAACCTAGGGGTAGGCACAGATACGCAGTATTTT.

This rearrangement joins TRBV2 to TRBJ2-2; perhaps TRBD1 as D (5 bases). This CDR3 is built from 14 residues. Trimming left V 5 bases short and J 5 bases short, with 12 bases between. Germline V lookup: CDR1 SNHLY, CDR2 FYNNEI. For the CDR3, the DNA is TGTGCCAGCAGTTCATCTAAGGGGACCGGGGAGCTGTTTTTT. Its protein is CASSSSKGTGELFF.

The rearrangement joins TRBV5-1 to TRBJ2-3; 8 bases agree with TRBD1. The CDR3 covers 15 residues. CDR1 SGHRS and CDR2 YFSETQ come from the germline V gene. V gave up 2 bases and J gave up 5 bases; unmatched junction bases: 7. CDR3 coding DNA: TGCGCCAGCAGCTTCCAGGGGGCACCAGGAGATACGCAGTATTTT. As protein: CASSFQGAPGDTQYF.

The chain employs TRBV7-6 and TRBJ2-1; 13 bases are shared with TRBD2. The germline V gene has CDR1 SGHVS and CDR2 FNYEAQ. V trimming: 5 bases; J trimming: 2 bases; junction bases outside the gene matches: 12. The length of the CDR3 is 19 residues. CDR3 bases: TGTGCCAGCAGCAAATTCTCACTAGCGGGAGGGCCGACCTACAATGAGCAGTTCTTC. Translating gives CASSKFSLAGGPTYNEQFF.

The chain joins TRBV9 to TRBJ2-3; 14 positions agree with TRBD2. Germline assignment: CDR1 SGDLS and CDR2 YYNGEE. The CDR3 has 16 residues. V shed 3 bases and J 3 bases; nucleotides not matched to a gene: 3. Here the CDR3 DNA reads TGTGCCAGCAGCGGACTAGCGGGAGGGCCGACAGATACGCAGTATTTT. Translating it yields CASSGLAGGPTDTQYF. Full variable domain (outside the CDR3, taken from reference TRBV9 and TRBJ2-3): DSGVTQTPKHLITATGQRVTLRCSPRSGDLSVYWYQQSLDQGLQFLIQYYNGEERAKGNILERFSAQQFPDLHSELNLSSLELGDSALYFCASSGLAGGPTDTQYFGPGTRLTVL.

This clone was seen a handful of times. The chain couples TRBV11-2 to TRBJ2-7, with D possibly TRBD2 on 6 matching bases. The CDR3 has 13 amino acids. Germline loops: CDR1 SGHAT, CDR2 FQNNGV. The V end lost 6 bases, the J end lost 6 bases, and 15 bases lay between the germline ends. The CDR3 here is CASSPTGLSEQYF. In DNA, the CDR3 is TGTGCCAGCAGTCCCACGGGACTTTCCGAGCAGTACTTC.

The CDR3 protein is CASSKLATEAFF. The CDR3 DNA follows: TGTGCCAGCAGCAAATTAGCCACTGAAGCTTTCTTT. V gene TRBV21-1 combines with J gene TRBJ1-1. TRBV21-1 is listed as a pseudogene. The CDR3 spans 12 residues.

This chain joins TRBV18 and TRBJ2-5, with no clear D. Germline CDR1 reads KGHSH; CDR2 reads LQKENI. The CDR3 extends over 14 amino acids. V shed 1 base and J shed 7 bases, with 13 bases lying between them. CDR3 DNA sequence: TGTGCCAGCTCACCACAGACCCAATTAGGGACCCAGTACTTC. Residues: CASSPQTQLGTQYF.

V usage is TRBV11-3 and J usage is TRBJ2-1, with 7 bases aligning to TRBD1. In germline, CDR1 is SGHNT, CDR2 YENEEA. Trimming cost V 5 bases and J 8 bases; bases outside gene matches: 9. The CDR3 sequence is 14 residues long. In DNA, the CDR3 is TGTGCCAGCAGCGCCTGGGACAGTTCCGATGAGCAGTTCTTC. It codes for CASSAWDSSDEQFF.

V gene TRBV11-3 combines with J gene TRBJ2-5, with D unclear. This CDR3 comprises 13 residues. The germline CDR1 and CDR2 sequences are SGHNT and YENEEA. V was trimmed by 0 bases and J by 4 bases, leaving 6 bases between them. The DNA for the CDR3 is TGTGCCAGCAGCTTAGACAGAGCAGAGACCCAGTACTTC. This translates into CASSLDRAETQYF.

The chain is built from TRBV7-9 and TRBJ1-2, with 9 positions matching TRBD1. V lost 5 bases and J lost 6; bases outside the gene matches: 4. The CDR3 spans 13 residues. From germline, CDR1 is SEHNR and CDR2 FQNEAQ (reference sequence). DNA for the CDR3: TGTGCCAGCAGCGCCGGACAGGGGCATGGCTACACCTTC. It encodes CASSAGQGHGYTF.

The CDR3 DNA sequence: TGTGCCAGCAGCCCAGGGACAGGGAAATCTGGAAACACCATATATTTT. It translates to CASSPGTGKSGNTIYF. The chain joins TRBV11-3 to TRBJ1-3; TRBD1 matches at 9 bases. Germline CDR1 is SGHNT and CDR2 is YENEEA. This CDR3 has 16 amino acids. V lost 5 bases, J lost 1 base, and 6 bases stayed unmatched.

This chain uses TRBV29-1 with TRBJ2-6; the D gene could be TRBD1 or TRBD2 (7 bases each). The V and J ends lost 6 bases and 4 bases respectively, with 13 bases between them. This CDR3 has 14 amino acids. Germline V gene sequence: CDR1 SQVTM, CDR2 ANQGSEA. The CDR3, as DNA: TGCAGCGTCCAGGGGGGGCCAGGGGCCAACGTCCTGACTTTC. Residues: CSVQGGPGANVLTF. The variable domain in full, with the rest retrieved from reference TRBV29-1 and TRBJ2-6, is SAVISQKPSRDICQRGTSLTIQCQVDSQVTMMFWYRQQPGQSLTLIATANQGSEATYESGFVIDKFPISRPNLTFSTLTVSNMSPEDSSIYLCSVQGGPGANVLTFGAGSRLTVL.

The chain carries TRBV5-5 and TRBJ1-1; a weak D match, TRBD1 (6 bases). Deletions cut 4 bases from V and 0 bases from J, with 13 bases between. The CDR3 contains 15 residues. CDR1 SGHKS and CDR2 YYEKEE come from the germline V gene (reference sequence). The DNA of the CDR3 is TGTGCCAGCAGCGACAGGATTAACATGAACACTGAAGCTTTCTTT. Amino acid sequence: CASSDRINMNTEAFF.

This clone has more than one count but fewer than ten. The CDR3 here is CASSPGLAFYNEQFF. CDR3 DNA sequence: TGTGCCAGCAGTCCGGGACTAGCGTTTTACAATGAGCAGTTCTTC. J is TRBJ2-1 and V is TRBV5-6, with TRBD2 identical over 10 bases. Trimming cost V 5 bases and J 4 bases; bases outside gene matches: 6. The length of the CDR3 is 15 residues. Germline CDR1 SGHDT, CDR2 YYEEEE.

The CDR3 DNA follows: TGTGCCAGCAGCCCTGCTCCAGGCAGCGGTTCCTACAATGAGCAGTTCTTC. Its protein is CASSPAPGSGSYNEQFF. This chain links TRBV7-9 with TRBJ2-1; D possibly corresponds to TRBD2 (5 bases). Trimming took off 5 bases at V and 1 base at J, with 18 bases between the two ends. The CDR3 is 17 residues long. The germline V gene has CDR1 SEHNR and CDR2 FQNEAQ (reference sequence).

On this clone: At one of its ends the junction is not consistent with the germline gene, which may arise from a read error. The chain carries TRBV19 and TRBJ2-1; TRBD2 aligns across 8 bases. CDR3 length: 16 residues. The germline gives CDR1 LNHDA, CDR2 SQIVND (reference sequence). CDR3 in DNA: TGTGCCAGTAGTATGAGTTTCGGCGGGGGGTACAGTGAGCAGTTCTTC. Translation gives CASSMSFGGGYSEQFF.

The chain links TRBV11-1 to TRBJ2-7; 8 positions agree with TRBD1. CDR1 and CDR2 (germline): SGHAT, FQDESV (reference sequence). The CDR3 loop spans 14 amino acids. V lost 2 bases, J lost 7 bases, and 7 bases stayed unmatched. In DNA, the CDR3 is TGTGCCAGCAGCTTAATGGCAACAGGGGGTGAGCAGTACTTC. Translated, it gives CASSLMATGGEQYF.

J is TRBJ1-5 and V is TRBV2; no reliable D call. The ends were cut back, 4 bases at V and 4 bases at J, with 11 bases in the middle. Germline-derived CDR1 and CDR2 are SNHLY and FYNNEI. This CDR3 contains 14 residues. The CDR3 here is CASSAQQLNQPQHF. The CDR3 DNA follows: TGTGCCAGCAGTGCTCAACAGCTTAATCAGCCCCAGCATTTT.

The V gene is TRBV4-1, the J gene TRBJ2-7; perhaps D is TRBD1 or TRBD2 (5 bases each). The V gene's germline CDR1 is MGHRA and CDR2 YSYEKL. V was shortened by 1 base and J by 3 bases, with 13 bases between the two germline ends. This CDR3 is 15 amino acids long. The CDR3 loop reads CASSQVFRGDYEQYF. DNA of the CDR3: TGCGCCAGCAGCCAAGTTTTCCGGGGCGACTACGAGCAGTACTTC.

The gene calls are TRBV5-8 and TRBJ2-1; D remains unclear. CDR1 is SGHTS and CDR2 is YDEGEE in the germline V gene. Trimming left V 0 bases short and J 2 bases short, with 15 bases between. This CDR3 has 17 residues. The CDR3 DNA reads as TGTGCCAGCAGCTTGGGTTTGTACAGCCCGGCCTACAATGAGCAGTTCTTC. Translation gives CASSLGLYSPAYNEQFF.

This clone has only one observation. The rearrangement uses TRBV10-3 and TRBJ2-1; the match to TRBD2 covers 10 bases. The CDR3 sequence is 14 residues long. CDR1 ENHRY and CDR2 SYGVKD come from the germline V gene. The junction had 9 bases not matched to a gene; V was cut back by 10 bases and J by 6 bases. CDR3: CATAPGLAFNEQFF. The CDR3, as DNA: TGTGCCACCGCCCCGGGACTAGCGTTCAATGAGCAGTTCTTC.

V and J are TRBV15 and TRBJ2-1; D perhaps matches TRBD1 (5 bases). This CDR3 contains 19 residues. V lost 0 bases and J 2 bases, leaving 20 bases between the germline ends. Germline CDR1 reads LNHNV; CDR2 reads YYDKDF (reference sequence). This CDR3 is CATSRDPLGHSRAYNEQFF. CDR3 DNA: TGTGCCACCAGCAGAGATCCCCTTGGCCATAGCAGGGCCTACAATGAGCAGTTCTTC.

The chain carries TRBV15 and TRBJ2-1; D is possibly TRBD1 (5 bases). Germline values: CDR1 LNHNV, CDR2 YYDKDF (reference sequence). Trimming removed 0 bases from V and 0 bases from J, with 15 bases in between. The CDR3 contains 18 residues. CDR3 nucleotides: TGTGCCACCAGCAGAGATCCTGTACAGGTCTTCTCCTACAATGAGCAGTTCTTC. It codes for CATSRDPVQVFSYNEQFF. Filled out from reference TRBV15 and TRBJ2-1, the complete variable domain reads DAMVIQNPRYQVTQFGKPVTLSCSQTLNHNVMYWYQQKSSQAPKLLFHYYDKDFNNEADTPDNFQSRRPNTSFCFLDIRSPGLGDTAMYLCATSRDPVQVFSYNEQFFGPGTRLTVL.

V usage is TRBV3-1 (or the pseudogene TRBV3-2) and J usage is TRBJ1-1; D is unresolved. CDR3 length: 14 residues. In germline, CDR1 is LGHDT, CDR2 YNNKEL (reference sequence). The V gene lost 4 bases and the J gene lost 1 base, with 10 bases spanning the gap. As DNA, the CDR3 is TGTGCCAGCAGCCTCCTTCCAGAGAACACTGAAGCTTTCTTT. As protein: CASSLLPENTEAFF.